Reported below is one TCR beta chain. Its antigen remains unknown. Vbeta (60) and Jbeta (13) primers were used in the PCR. Generated by immunoSEQ multiplex PCR, the TCRdb table keeps only in-frame clones and is missing some. The sample holds about 140,000 clones, roughly 78% seen once. This CDR3 has 16 residues. V shed 4 bases and J shed 1 base, with 17 bases lying between them. Germline CDR1 is SGHRS and CDR2 is YFSETQ. The data stem from a study of cytomegalovirus exposure and HLA in healthy donors. Overall study results and limits: CMV serostatus was the only immune exposure information that was available. Follow-up analysis found HLA locus-dependent TCR association rates, highest for DRB1 and lowest for HLA-C. There were several of the most significant clusters that appeared linked to common viral pathogens in a later analysis.

Regarding donors, all were healthy bone marrow donors. The TCR sequence derives from a female donor in good health and CMV-seronegative. V is TRBV5-1 and J is TRBJ1-1, with D maybe TRBD1 (6 bases). Source material: PBMCs. CDR3 in amino acids: CASSGSPGHPNTEAFF. The CDR3 coding sequence is TGCGCCAGCAGCGGATCGCCGGGACACCCGAACACTGAAGCTTTCTTT.